This paragraph covers one T cell receptor (beta chain) sequence. Antigen specificity is unknown. The data stem from a study of OX40 agonist ivuxolimab in advanced cancers. Study at large: Patients enrolled in dose escalation were diagnosed with hepatocellular carcinoma, melanoma, renal cell or head and neck cancer.

The study, taken as a whole, reports: The authors did not determine the antigen specificity of the expanded peripheral T cells.

Enrollment shut out patients with autoimmune disease history or systemic immunosuppression. V lost 3 bases, J lost 1 base, and 8 bases lay in between. The CDR3 totals 14 residues. In germline, CDR1 is MDHEN, CDR2 SYDVKM. The protocol was immunoSEQ multiplex PCR, while the TCRdb copy is restricted to in-frame clones and leaves out a portion. The repertoire holds more than 65,000 clones, roughly 90% seen once, with roughly a tenth in the top ten. Sequenced here: CD4+ or CD8+ T cells sorted from blood, sampled in a trial of the OX40 agonist ivuxolimab. This chain joins TRBV28 and TRBJ2-3; D may be TRBD1 or TRBD2 (5 bases each). The clonotype originates from an adult with an advanced solid tumor such as melanoma, head and neck, liver or kidney cancer. The DNA of the CDR3 is TGTGCCAGCAGTTTGCTGGGGGGCACAGATACGCAGTATTTT. Protein product: CASSLLGGTDTQYF.